What follows is one T cell receptor (beta chain) and its context. Its target is not known. Assay used: immunoSEQ multiplex PCR; TCRdb lists only in-frame clones, some missing. Seen here are 35,000 to 50,000 clones, roughly 95% observed once, and the top ten hold less than 0.25%. This specimen belongs to a study of graft-versus-host responses after intestinal transplantation. The wider study: Transplants were multivisceral, liver-intestinal, or isolated intestinal.

Study results and caveats: Recipient bone marrow held GvH clones, some seen earlier in ileum or blood.

The CDR3 covers 16 residues. With 1 base clipped from V and 6 bases from J, the junction kept 5 bases outside the gene matches. The germline V gene encodes CDR1 LNHNV and CDR2 YYDKDF (reference sequence). The chain has TRBV15 and TRBJ2-2, with 10 bases aligning to TRBD1. The sequenced sample was unstimulated CD8+ T cells sorted from spleen or lymph node cells, obtained before transplant. The receptor was derived from a human donor who was the organ donor for an intestinal transplant. The CDR3, as DNA: TGTGCCACCAGCAGAGCGCCGGGACAGGGGCCCGGGGAGCTGTTTTTT. Protein sequence: CATSRAPGQGPGELFF. Together with reference TRBV15 and TRBJ2-2, the CDR3 gives the full variable domain: DAMVIQNPRYQVTQFGKPVTLSCSQTLNHNVMYWYQQKSSQAPKLLFHYYDKDFNNEADTPDNFQSRRPNTSFCFLDIRSPGLGDTAMYLCATSRAPGQGPGELFFGEGSRLTVL.